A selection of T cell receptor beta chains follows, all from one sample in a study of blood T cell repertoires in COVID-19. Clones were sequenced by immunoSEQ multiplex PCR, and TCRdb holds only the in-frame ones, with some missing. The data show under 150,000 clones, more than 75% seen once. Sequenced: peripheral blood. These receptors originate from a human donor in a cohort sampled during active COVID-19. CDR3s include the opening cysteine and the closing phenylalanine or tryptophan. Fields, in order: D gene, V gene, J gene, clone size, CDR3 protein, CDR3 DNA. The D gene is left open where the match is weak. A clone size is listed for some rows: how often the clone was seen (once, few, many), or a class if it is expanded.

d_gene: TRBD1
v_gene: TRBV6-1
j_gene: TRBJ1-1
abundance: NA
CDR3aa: CASSGRTGGRMANTEAFF
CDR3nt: TGTGCCAGCAGTGGACGGACAGGGGGGAGAATGGCTAACACTGAAGCTTTCTTT

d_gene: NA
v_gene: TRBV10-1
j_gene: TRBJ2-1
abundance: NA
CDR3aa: CASSESVGEYNEQFF
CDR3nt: TGCGCCAGCAGTGAGTCGGTGGGAGAGTACAATGAGCAGTTCTTC

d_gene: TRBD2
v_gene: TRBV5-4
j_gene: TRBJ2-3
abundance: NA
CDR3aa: CASSSRKGLAGETDTQYF
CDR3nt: TGTGCCAGCAGCTCACGCAAGGGACTAGCGGGGGAGACAGATACGCAGTATTTT

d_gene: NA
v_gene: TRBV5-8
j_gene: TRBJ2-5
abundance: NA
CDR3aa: CASSLGLGSETQYF
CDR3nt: TGTGCCAGCAGCTTGGGTTTGGGCTCGGAGACCCAGTACTTC

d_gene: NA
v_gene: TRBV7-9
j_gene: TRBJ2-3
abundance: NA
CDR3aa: CASSLVPETDTQYF
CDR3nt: TGTGCCAGCAGCTTAGTTCCTGAGACAGATACGCAGTATTTT

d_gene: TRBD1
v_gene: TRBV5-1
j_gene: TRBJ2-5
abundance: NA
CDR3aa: CASSEGLTGAGETQYF
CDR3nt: TGCGCCAGCAGCGAGGGTCTGACAGGGGCAGGGGAGACCCAGTACTTC

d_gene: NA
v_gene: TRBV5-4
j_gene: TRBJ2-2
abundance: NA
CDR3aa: CASSLAGVAGELFF
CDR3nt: TGTGCCAGCAGCTTGGCAGGGGTGGCCGGGGAGCTGTTTTTT

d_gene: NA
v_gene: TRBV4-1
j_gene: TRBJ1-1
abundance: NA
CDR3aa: CASSQGPTVGVGTEAFF
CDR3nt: TGCGCCAGCAGCCAAGGGCCCACCGTAGGGGTGGGCACTGAAGCTTTCTTT

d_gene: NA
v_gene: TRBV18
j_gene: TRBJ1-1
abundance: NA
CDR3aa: CASSTSSTGALKAFF
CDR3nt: TGTGCCAGCTCAACTTCCTCGACTGGAGCCCTGAAGGCTTTCTTT

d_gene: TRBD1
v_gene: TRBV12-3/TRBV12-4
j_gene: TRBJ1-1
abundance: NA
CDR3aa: CASRGQGRLGAFF
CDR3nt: TGTGCCAGCAGGGGACAGGGCAGGCTTGGGGCTTTCTTT

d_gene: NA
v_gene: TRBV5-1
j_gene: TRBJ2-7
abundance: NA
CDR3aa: CASAQESYEQYF
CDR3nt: TGCGCCAGCGCACAGGAGAGTTACGAGCAGTACTTC

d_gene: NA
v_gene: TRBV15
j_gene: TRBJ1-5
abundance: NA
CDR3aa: CATMEGNQPQHF
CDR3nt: TGTGCCACCATGGAGGGCAATCAGCCCCAGCATTTT

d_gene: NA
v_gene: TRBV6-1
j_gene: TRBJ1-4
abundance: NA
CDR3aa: CASSEVAGTNEKLFF
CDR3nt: TGTGCCAGCAGTGAAGTGGCGGGAACTAATGAAAAACTGTTTTTT

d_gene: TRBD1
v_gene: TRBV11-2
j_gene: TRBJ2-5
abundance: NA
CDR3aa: CASSLEKQGARGETQYF
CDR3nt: TGTGCCAGCAGCTTAGAAAAACAGGGGGCGCGTGGAGAGACCCAGTACTTC

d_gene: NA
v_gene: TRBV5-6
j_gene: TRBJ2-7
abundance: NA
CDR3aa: CASSTPGLTGVYEQYF
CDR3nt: TGTGCCAGCAGCACCCCCGGGCTCACGGGGGTCTACGAGCAGTACTTC

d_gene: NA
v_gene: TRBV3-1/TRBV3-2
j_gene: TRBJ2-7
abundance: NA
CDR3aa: CASSQERQGRYEQYF
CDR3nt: TGTGCCAGCAGCCAAGAGAGGCAGGGCCGCTACGAGCAGTACTTC

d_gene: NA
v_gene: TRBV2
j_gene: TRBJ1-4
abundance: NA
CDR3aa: CASSEHQGRTNEKLFF
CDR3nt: TGTGCCAGCAGTGAACATCAGGGGCGGACTAATGAAAAACTGTTTTTT

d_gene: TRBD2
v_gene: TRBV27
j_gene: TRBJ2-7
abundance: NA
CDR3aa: CASSLLGLAGAEQYF
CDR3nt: TGTGCCAGCAGTTTATTGGGACTAGCGGGGGCCGAGCAGTACTTC

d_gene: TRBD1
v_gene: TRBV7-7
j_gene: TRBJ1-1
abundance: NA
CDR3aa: CASGAPEDRRAPEAFF
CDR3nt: TGTGCTAGCGGCGCCCCGGAGGACAGGCGGGCCCCTGAAGCTTTCTTT

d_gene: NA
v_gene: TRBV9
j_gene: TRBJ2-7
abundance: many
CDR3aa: CASSVGVGVYEQYF
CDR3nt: TGTGCCAGCAGCGTCGGGGTCGGGGTGTACGAGCAGTACTTC

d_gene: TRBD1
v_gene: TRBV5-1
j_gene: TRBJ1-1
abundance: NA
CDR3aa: CASSSGQGASEAFF
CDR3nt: TGCGCCAGCAGCTCTGGACAGGGGGCGTCGGAAGCTTTCTTT

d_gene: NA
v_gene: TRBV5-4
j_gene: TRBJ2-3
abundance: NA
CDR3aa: CASSPPRAGGGRQYF
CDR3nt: TGTGCCAGCAGCCCGCCCAGGGCAGGGGGCGGGAGGCAGTATTTT

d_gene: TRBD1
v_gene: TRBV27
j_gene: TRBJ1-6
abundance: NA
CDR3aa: CASSSTGTGASPLHF
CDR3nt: TGTGCCAGCAGTTCAACCGGGACAGGGGCATCACCCCTCCACTTT

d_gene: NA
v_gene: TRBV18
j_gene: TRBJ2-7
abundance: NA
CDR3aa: CASSQGRGGYEQYF
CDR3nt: TGTGCCAGCTCTCAGGGCCGAGGTGGCTACGAGCAGTACTTC

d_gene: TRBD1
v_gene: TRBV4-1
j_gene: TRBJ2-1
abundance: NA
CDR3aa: CASSHSRTGRNEQFF
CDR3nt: TGCGCCAGCAGCCATTCGAGGACAGGGCGTAATGAGCAGTTCTTC

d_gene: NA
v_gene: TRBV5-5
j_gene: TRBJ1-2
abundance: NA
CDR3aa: CASSLDRVSYGYTF
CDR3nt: TGTGCCAGCAGCTTGGACAGGGTTAGCTATGGCTACACCTTC

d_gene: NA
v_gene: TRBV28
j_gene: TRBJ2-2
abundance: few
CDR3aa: CASSFSLSPAGELFF
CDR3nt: TGTGCCAGCAGTTTCTCCCTTTCGCCGGCCGGGGAGCTGTTTTTT

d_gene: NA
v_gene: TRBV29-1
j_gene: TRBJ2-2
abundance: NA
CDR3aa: CSASTAADTGELFF
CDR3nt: TGCAGCGCCTCCACGGCCGCGGACACCGGGGAGCTGTTTTTT

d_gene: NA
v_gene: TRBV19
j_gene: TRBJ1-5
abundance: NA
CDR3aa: CASSIARVRDQPQHF
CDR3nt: TGTGCCAGTAGTATTGCCAGGGTAAGGGATCAGCCCCAGCATTTT

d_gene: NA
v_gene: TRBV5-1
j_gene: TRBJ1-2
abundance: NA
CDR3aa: CASSLNGGQVNYGYTF
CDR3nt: TGCGCCAGCAGCTTAAACGGGGGGCAGGTGAACTATGGCTACACCTTC

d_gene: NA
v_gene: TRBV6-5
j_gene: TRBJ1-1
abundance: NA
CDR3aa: CASSYSGLKAAFF
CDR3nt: TGTGCCAGCAGTTACAGCGGTTTAAAGGCGGCTTTCTTT

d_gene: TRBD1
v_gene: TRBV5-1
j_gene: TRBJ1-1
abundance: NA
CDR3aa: CASSLPQGQNTEAFF
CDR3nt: TGCGCCAGCAGCTTGCCACAGGGGCAGAACACTGAAGCTTTCTTT

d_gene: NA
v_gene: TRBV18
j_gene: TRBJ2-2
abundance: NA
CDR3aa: CASSPTRENTGELFF
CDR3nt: TGTGCCAGCTCACCTACCAGGGAGAACACCGGGGAGCTGTTTTTT

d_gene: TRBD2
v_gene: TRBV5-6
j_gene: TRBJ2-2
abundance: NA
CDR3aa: CASSLDSGTGELFF
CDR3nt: TGTGCCAGCAGCTTGGATAGCGGGACCGGGGAGCTGTTTTTT

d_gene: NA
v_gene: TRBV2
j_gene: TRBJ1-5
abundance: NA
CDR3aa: CASSGGSYQPQHF
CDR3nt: TGTGCCAGCAGTGGCGGGTCCTATCAGCCCCAGCATTTT

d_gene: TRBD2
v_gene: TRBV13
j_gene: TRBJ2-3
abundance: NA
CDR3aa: CASSLKTSGTTDTQYF
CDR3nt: TGTGCCAGCAGCCTCAAGACTAGCGGGACCACAGATACGCAGTATTTT

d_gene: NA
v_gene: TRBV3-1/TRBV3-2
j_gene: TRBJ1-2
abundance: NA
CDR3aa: CASSQVRGVGGYTF
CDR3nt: TGTGCCAGCAGCCAAGTACGGGGGGTTGGTGGCTACACCTTC

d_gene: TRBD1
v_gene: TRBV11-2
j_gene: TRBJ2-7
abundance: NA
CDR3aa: CASSLPGGYTSYEQYF
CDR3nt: TGTGCCAGCAGCTTACCAGGGGGTTACACCTCCTACGAGCAGTACTTC

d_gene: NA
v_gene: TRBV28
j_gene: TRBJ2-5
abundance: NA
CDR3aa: CASSSPGSRSETQYF
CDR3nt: TGTGCCAGCAGTTCGCCGGGGTCCCGTTCGGAGACCCAGTACTTC

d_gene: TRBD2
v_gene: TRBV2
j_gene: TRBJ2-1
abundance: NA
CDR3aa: CASTIERGNNEQFF
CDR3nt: TGTGCCAGCACAATCGAGCGGGGGAACAATGAGCAGTTCTTC

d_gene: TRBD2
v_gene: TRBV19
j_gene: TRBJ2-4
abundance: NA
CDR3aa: CASSRSGIGKNIQYF
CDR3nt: TGTGCCAGTAGTCGGAGCGGGATTGGCAAAAACATTCAGTACTTC

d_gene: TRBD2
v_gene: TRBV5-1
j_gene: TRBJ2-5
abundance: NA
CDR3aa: CASSLGTLAGQETQYF
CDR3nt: TGCGCCAGCAGCTTGGGAACGCTAGCGGGGCAAGAGACCCAGTACTTC

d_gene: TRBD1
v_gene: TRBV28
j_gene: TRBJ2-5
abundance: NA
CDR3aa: CASSTRDRKQETQYF
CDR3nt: TGTGCCAGCAGTACCAGGGACAGAAAACAAGAGACCCAGTACTTC

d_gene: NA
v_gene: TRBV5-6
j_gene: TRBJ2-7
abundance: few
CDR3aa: CASSLAWRSSYEQYF
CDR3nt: TGTGCCAGCAGCTTGGCGTGGCGGAGTTCCTACGAGCAGTACTTC

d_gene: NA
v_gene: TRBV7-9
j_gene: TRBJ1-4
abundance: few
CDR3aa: CATQTGTTNEKLFF
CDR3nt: TGTGCCACTCAAACCGGGACAACTAATGAAAAACTGTTTTTT

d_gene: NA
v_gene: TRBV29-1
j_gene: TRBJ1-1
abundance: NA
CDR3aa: CSVEPRNTEAFF
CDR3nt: TGCAGCGTTGAACCCCGGAACACTGAAGCTTTCTTT

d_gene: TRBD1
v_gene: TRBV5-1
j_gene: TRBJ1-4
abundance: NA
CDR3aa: CASSVDGTARANEKLFF
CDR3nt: TGCGCCAGCAGCGTGGACGGGACAGCCCGGGCTAATGAAAAACTGTTTTTT

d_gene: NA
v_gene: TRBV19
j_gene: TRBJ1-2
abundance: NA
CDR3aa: CASSVQTANYGYTF
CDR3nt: TGTGCCAGTAGTGTTCAGACAGCTAACTATGGCTACACCTTC

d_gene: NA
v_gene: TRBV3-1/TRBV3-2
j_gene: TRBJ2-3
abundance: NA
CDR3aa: CASSSPGTDTQYF
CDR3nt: TGTGCCAGCAGCTCCCCGGGCACAGATACGCAGTATTTT

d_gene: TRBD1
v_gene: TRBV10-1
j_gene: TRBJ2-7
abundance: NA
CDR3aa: CASRPGTGLYEQYF
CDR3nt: TGCGCCAGCAGGCCCGGGACAGGGTTGTACGAGCAGTACTTC